The 8 T cell receptor beta chains below come from one sample, sequenced in a study of control samples from healthy donors and cancer patients. Some clones are missing from TCRdb's copy, which holds only in-frame ones; the method was immunoSEQ multiplex PCR. Of more than 140,000 clones listed, 91% are singletons. The sequenced sample was blood. The receptors here all came from a man aged 18 to 30 in good health.

V is TRBV5-6 and J is TRBJ2-3; possibly TRBD2 for D (6 bases). The CDR3 has 16 residues. V shed 4 bases and J shed 2 bases, with 17 bases lying between them. Germline CDR1 and CDR2: SGHDT and YYEEEE. In nucleotides, the CDR3 is TGTGCCAGCAGCCCTACACCCCGGGACTCCACAGATACGCAGTATTTT. This codes for CASSPTPRDSTDTQYF.

The chain employs TRBV10-3 and TRBJ2-3; D might be TRBD2 (6 bases). The CDR3 is made up of 13 amino acids. V was cut by 4 bases and J by 4 bases, with 9 bases left in between. Germline CDR1 is ENHRY and CDR2 is SYGVKD. CDR3 nucleotides: TGTGCCATCAGTGTGGAGGGCTCAGATACGCAGTATTTT. Residues: CAISVEGSDTQYF.

V and J are TRBV4-1 and TRBJ2-1; unclear D gene. From germline, CDR1 is MGHRA and CDR2 YSYEKL. Trimming cost V 6 bases and J 8 bases, with 8 bases left between them. The CDR3 has 11 residues. The CDR3 here is CASSSWDEQFF. The CDR3 nucleotides are TGCGCCAGCAGTTCTTGGGATGAGCAGTTCTTC.

The chain links TRBV5-1 to TRBJ2-7; D is undetermined. Per the germline V gene, CDR1 is SGHRS and CDR2 is YFSETQ. The length of the CDR3 is 13 residues. V lost 4 bases, J lost 1 base, and 9 bases lay in between. The CDR3 DNA is TGCGCCAGCAGCCTGGAAGGGTCCTACGAGCAGTACTTC. Its protein product is CASSLEGSYEQYF.

The V call is TRBV19, the J call TRBJ1-5; D remains unclear. Looked up from germline, CDR1 is LNHDA and CDR2 is SQIVND (reference sequence). Between the trimmed V and J ends, which lost 3 bases and 6 bases, there was a span of 6 bases. This CDR3 has 12 amino acids. This chain's CDR3 is CASSMEGQPQHF. The CDR3, as DNA: TGTGCCAGTAGTATGGAGGGTCAGCCCCAGCATTTT.

The sample holds one count of this clone. This rearrangement joins TRBV18 to TRBJ2-7, with no clear D. The ends were cut back, 5 bases at V and 2 bases at J, with 7 bases in the middle. CDR1 and CDR2 (germline): KGHSH, LQKENI. This CDR3 comprises 12 residues. CDR3: CASSAGPYEQYF. In DNA form, the CDR3 reads TGTGCCAGCTCAGCCGGGCCCTACGAGCAGTACTTC.

V is TRBV28 and J is TRBJ2-7, with 8 bases matching TRBD1. V lost 3 bases and J lost 4; bases outside the gene matches: 14. Per the germline V gene, CDR1 is MDHEN and CDR2 is SYDVKM. CDR3 size: 17 residues. Here the CDR3 reads CASSFLVASGGRYEQYF. The CDR3 DNA is TGTGCCAGCAGTTTTCTCGTGGCTTCAGGGGGCAGGTACGAGCAGTACTTC.

This chain uses TRBV6-1 with TRBJ1-2, with a possible D match to TRBD1 (6 bases). The ends were cut back, 3 bases at V and 9 bases at J, with 14 bases in the middle. The length of the CDR3 is 13 residues. The germline V gene encodes CDR1 MNHNS and CDR2 SASEGT. The DNA of the CDR3 is TGTGCCAGCAGTGACCAACAGGGATTTCGCTACACCTTC. Its translation is CASSDQQGFRYTF.